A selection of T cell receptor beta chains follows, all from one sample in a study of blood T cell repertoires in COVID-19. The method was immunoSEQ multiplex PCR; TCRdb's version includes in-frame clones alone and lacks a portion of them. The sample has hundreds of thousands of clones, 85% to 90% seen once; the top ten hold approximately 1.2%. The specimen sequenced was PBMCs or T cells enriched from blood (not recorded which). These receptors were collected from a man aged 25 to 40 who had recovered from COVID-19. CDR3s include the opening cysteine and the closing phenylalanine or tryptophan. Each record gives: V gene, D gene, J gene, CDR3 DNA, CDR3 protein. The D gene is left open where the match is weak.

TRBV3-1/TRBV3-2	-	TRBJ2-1	TGTGCCAGCAGCCAAATTCTGACAGGGAGGTACAATGAGCAGTTCTTC	CASSQILTGRYNEQFF
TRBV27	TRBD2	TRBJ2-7	TGTGCCAGCAGTTTAGGGACTAGCGGGAGGGGTTTTCTGAGCGAGCAGTACTTC	CASSLGTSGRGFLSEQYF
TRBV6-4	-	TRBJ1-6	TGTGCCAGGCAAAAGCCCGCGAGTTTTGCCCTCCACTTT	CARQKPASFALHF
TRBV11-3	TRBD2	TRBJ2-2	TGTGCCAGCAGCCTGGGACTAGCTGGGAGGACCGGGGAGCTGTTTTTT	CASSLGLAGRTGELFF
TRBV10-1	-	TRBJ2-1	TGCGCCAGCAGTATCTCCCGGGATGGTAGTGAGCAGTTCTTC	CASSISRDGSEQFF
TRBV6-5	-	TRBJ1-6	TGTGCCAGCAGAACCAGGGGTGTGTTTAATTCACCCCTCCACTTT	CASRTRGVFNSPLHF
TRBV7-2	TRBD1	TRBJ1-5	TGTGCCAGCAGCCCGGACAGGGGAAACCAGCCCCAGCATTTT	CASSPDRGNQPQHF
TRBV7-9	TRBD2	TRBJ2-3	TGTGCCAGCAGCGCGCAACTAGCGGAAGTCACAGATACGCAGTATTTT	CASSAQLAEVTDTQYF
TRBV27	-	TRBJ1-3	TGTGCCAGCAGTTTCTCTACTCCGGTGTCGCCGAGCTCTGGAAACACCATATATTTT	CASSFSTPVSPSSGNTIYF
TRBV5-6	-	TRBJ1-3	TGTGCCAGCAGCGCGACAGGCTCTGGAAACACCATATATTTT	CASSATGSGNTIYF